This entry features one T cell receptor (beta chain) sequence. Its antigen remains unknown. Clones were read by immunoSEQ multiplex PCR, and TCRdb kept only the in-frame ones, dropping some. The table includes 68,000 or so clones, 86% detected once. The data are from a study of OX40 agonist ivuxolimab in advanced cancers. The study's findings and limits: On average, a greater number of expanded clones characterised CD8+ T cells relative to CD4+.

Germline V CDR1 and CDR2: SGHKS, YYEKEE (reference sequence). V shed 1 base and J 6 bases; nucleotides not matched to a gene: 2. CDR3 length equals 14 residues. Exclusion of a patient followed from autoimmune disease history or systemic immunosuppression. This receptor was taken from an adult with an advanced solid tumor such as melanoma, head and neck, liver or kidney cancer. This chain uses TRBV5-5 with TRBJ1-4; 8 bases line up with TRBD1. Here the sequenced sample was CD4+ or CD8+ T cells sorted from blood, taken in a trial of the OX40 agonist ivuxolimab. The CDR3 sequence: CASSLRQGHEKLFF. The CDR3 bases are TGTGCCAGCAGCTTGCGACAGGGGCATGAAAAACTGTTTTTT.